What follows are 8 T cell receptor beta chains derived from one specimen sequenced in a study of blood T cell repertoires in COVID-19. Here immunoSEQ multiplex PCR was the method, and the copy in TCRdb shows in-frame clones only, minus some. Of just over 250,000 clones listed, roughly 86% are singletons. The sample comprised peripheral blood. All receptors derive from a woman between 50 and 59 years old with acute or convalescent COVID-19.

The chain uses TRBV5-1 and TRBJ1-1, with D uncertain. The CDR3 runs 16 residues. Trimming left V 4 bases short and J 4 bases short, with 20 bases between. The germline V gene has CDR1 SGHRS and CDR2 YFSETQ. CDR3 in amino acids: CASSIRAGDLGTEAFF. The CDR3 nucleotides read TGCGCCAGCAGCATCCGGGCCGGGGATTTAGGCACTGAAGCTTTCTTT.

V is TRBV7-6 and J is TRBJ2-5; 7 bases match TRBD2. Trimming removed 0 bases from V and 6 bases from J; junction bases left unmatched: 13. The CDR3 length is 17 residues. Germline V gives CDR1 SGHVS, CDR2 FNYEAQ. CDR3 sequence: CASSLAPPGLVGKTQYF. CDR3 in DNA: TGTGCCAGCAGCTTAGCACCACCCGGACTAGTTGGGAAGACCCAGTACTTC.

This chain connects TRBV5-1 to TRBJ2-5; D remains unclear. V shed 4 bases and J shed 2 bases, with 9 bases lying between them. The CDR3 is made up of 13 amino acids. CDR1 and CDR2 (germline): SGHRS, YFSETQ. CDR3 sequence (DNA): TGCGCCAGCAGCACCGGTGCACAAGAGACCCAGTACTTC. It yields the protein CASSTGAQETQYF.

The chain couples TRBV28 to TRBJ1-2, with 7 nucleotides matching TRBD1. This CDR3 contains 15 residues. V lost 5 bases to trimming and J lost 4 bases; unmatched junction nucleotides: 10. The V gene's germline CDR1 is MDHEN and CDR2 SYDVKM. CDR3 sequence reads: CASSPGGTLVYGYTF. CDR3 nucleotide sequence: TGTGCCAGCAGTCCAGGGGGGACCCTTGTCTATGGCTACACCTTC.

V gene TRBV2 combines with J gene TRBJ2-7, with 8 bases that match TRBD2. V gave up 10 bases and J gave up 6 bases; unmatched junction bases: 11. The CDR3 covers 13 residues. CDR1 and CDR2 from the germline V gene are SNHLY and FYNNEI. The chain's CDR3 is CATERGGRSEQYF. Written as DNA, the CDR3 is TGTGCCACCGAGAGGGGCGGGAGGAGCGAGCAGTACTTC.

The sample holds a few counts of this clone. The V call is TRBV10-3, the J call TRBJ1-5, with 7 bases identical to TRBD1. This CDR3 has 15 residues. Germline V lookup: CDR1 ENHRY, CDR2 SYGVKD. Trimming cost V 8 bases and J 4 bases; bases outside gene matches: 11. CDR3 in amino acids: CAISDMGTDNQPQHF. The CDR3 nucleotides are TGTGCCATCTCGGACATGGGGACAGATAATCAGCCCCAGCATTTT.

About this clone: This CDR3 is also generated by other DNA sequences in the sample. The CDR3: CASSLWGQPDQPQHF. As DNA, the CDR3 is TGTGCCAGCAGTTTATGGGGACAGCCCGATCAGCCCCAGCATTTT. This sequence joins TRBV27 and TRBJ1-5; 7 bases map to TRBD1. Germline CDR1 MNHEY, CDR2 SMNVEV (reference sequence). The V segment lost 1 base and the J segment 5 bases; nucleotides outside the gene matches: 5. The CDR3 consists of 15 residues.

V gene TRBV9 combines with J gene TRBJ2-3; TRBD2 matches 8 bases. The CDR3 is 16 residues long. Germline CDR1 is SGDLS and CDR2 is YYNGEE. V lost 3 bases, J lost 4 bases, and 10 bases stayed unmatched. The CDR3 reads CASSADLAGRPDTQYF. In DNA form, the CDR3 reads TGTGCCAGCAGCGCTGATTTAGCGGGGCGGCCAGATACGCAGTATTTT.